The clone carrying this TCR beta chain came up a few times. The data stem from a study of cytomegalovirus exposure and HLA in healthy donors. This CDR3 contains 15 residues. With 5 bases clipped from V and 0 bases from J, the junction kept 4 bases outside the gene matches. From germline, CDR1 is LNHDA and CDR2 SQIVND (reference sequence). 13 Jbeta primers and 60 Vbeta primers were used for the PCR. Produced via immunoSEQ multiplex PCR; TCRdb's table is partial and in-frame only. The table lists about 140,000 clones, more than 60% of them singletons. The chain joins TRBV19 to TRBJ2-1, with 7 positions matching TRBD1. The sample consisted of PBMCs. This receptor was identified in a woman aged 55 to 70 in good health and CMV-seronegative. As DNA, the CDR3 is TGTGCCAGTAGTCGACAGGGTAGCTCCTACAATGAGCAGTTCTTC. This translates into CASSRQGSSYNEQFF.